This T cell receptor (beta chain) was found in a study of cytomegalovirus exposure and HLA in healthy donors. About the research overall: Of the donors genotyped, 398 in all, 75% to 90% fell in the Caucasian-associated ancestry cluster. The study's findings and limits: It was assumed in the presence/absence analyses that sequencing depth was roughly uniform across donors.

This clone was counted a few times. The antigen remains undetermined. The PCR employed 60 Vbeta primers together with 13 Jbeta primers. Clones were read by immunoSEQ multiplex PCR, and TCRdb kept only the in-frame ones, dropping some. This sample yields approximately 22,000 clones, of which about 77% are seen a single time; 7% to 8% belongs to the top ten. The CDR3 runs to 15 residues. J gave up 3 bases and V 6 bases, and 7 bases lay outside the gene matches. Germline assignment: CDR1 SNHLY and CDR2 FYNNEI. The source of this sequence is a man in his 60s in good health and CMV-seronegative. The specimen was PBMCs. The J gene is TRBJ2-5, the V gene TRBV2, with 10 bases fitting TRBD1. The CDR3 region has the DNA TGTGCCAGCAGAGTCGGGGACAGGGGAAAAGAGACCCAGTACTTC. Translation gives CASRVGDRGKETQYF.